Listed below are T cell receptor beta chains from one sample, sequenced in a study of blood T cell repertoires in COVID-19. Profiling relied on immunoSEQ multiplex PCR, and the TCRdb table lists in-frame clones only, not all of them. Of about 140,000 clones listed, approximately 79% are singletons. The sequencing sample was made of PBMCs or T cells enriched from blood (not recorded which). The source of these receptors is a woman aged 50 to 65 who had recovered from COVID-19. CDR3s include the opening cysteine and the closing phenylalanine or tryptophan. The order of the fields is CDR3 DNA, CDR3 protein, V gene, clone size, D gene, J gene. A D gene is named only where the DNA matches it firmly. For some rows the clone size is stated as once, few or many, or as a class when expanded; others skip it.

TGTGCCAGCAGACGACAGGGGGCGAACACCGGGGAGCTGTTTTTT	CASRRQGANTGELFF	TRBV6-5	-	TRBD1	TRBJ2-2
TGTGCCAGTTCACACCGGGGGAATAATGAAAAACTGTTTTTT	CASSHRGNNEKLFF	TRBV28	many	-	TRBJ1-4
TGTGCCATCAGCCTGGGACAGGGGGGGGAGACCCAGTACTTC	CAISLGQGGETQYF	TRBV10-3	once	TRBD1	TRBJ2-5
TGTGCCAGCTCACCACGGAGGGGTGGGTACGGCGAGCAGTACTTC	CASSPRRGGYGEQYF	TRBV18	-	-	TRBJ2-7
TGTGCCTCGTCCGGGGGGAGCTATGGCTACACCTTC	CASSGGSYGYTF	TRBV12-3/TRBV12-4	-	-	TRBJ1-2
TGTGCCTGGAGTAGGAGCTCCTATAATTCACCCCTCCACTTT	CAWSRSSYNSPLHF	TRBV30	-	-	TRBJ1-6
TGCGCCAGTGGTGGACTAGCGGGGGATTCAGATACGCAGTATTTT	CASGGLAGDSDTQYF	TRBV5-1	few	TRBD2	TRBJ2-3
TGTGCCACCAGTGATCTACAGGGGTCTCTCTACGAGCAGTACTTC	CATSDLQGSLYEQYF	TRBV24-1	-	TRBD1	TRBJ2-7
TGTGCCAGCAGCTTAGCGCGTACGCTCGAAGTCTCAGATACGCAGTATTTT	CASSLARTLEVSDTQYF	TRBV11-2	-	-	TRBJ2-3
TGTGCCATCAGTGAGTCGGGCGGGGTAGCTTTCTTT	CAISESGGVAFF	TRBV10-3	-	-	TRBJ1-1
TGTGCCAGCAGCCAAGATCCCAGGGTTCATCAGCCCCAGCATTTT	CASSQDPRVHQPQHF	TRBV3-1/TRBV3-2	-	-	TRBJ1-5
TGCGCCAGCAGCCTAGGGACTTCTTCGTACCAAGAGACCCAGTACTTC	CASSLGTSSYQETQYF	TRBV5-1	-	-	TRBJ2-5
TGTGCCAGCATGGCTAGCACAGATACGCAGTATTTT	CASMASTDTQYF	TRBV27	once	-	TRBJ2-3
TGCGCCAGCAGCTTGGCCGACAGCGAGAGGGATACGCAGTATTTT	CASSLADSERDTQYF	TRBV5-1	-	-	TRBJ2-3
TGTGCCAGCAGCTTACTAGCGGATACGCAGTATTTT	CASSLLADTQYF	TRBV11-3	-	-	TRBJ2-3
TGTGCCAGCAGTTTAAGGACAGGGGGGTACGAGCAGTACTTC	CASSLRTGGYEQYF	TRBV27	-	TRBD1	TRBJ2-7
TGTGCCAGTAGTTCCCCTCGGCAGGCCATGAACACTGAAGCTTTCTTT	CASSSPRQAMNTEAFF	TRBV19	once	-	TRBJ1-1
TGTGCCAGCAGCTTAGTCCTAGCGGGGGGGCGAGACTACGAGCAGTACTTC	CASSLVLAGGRDYEQYF	TRBV13	-	TRBD2	TRBJ2-7
TGTGCCAGCTCACTTATAGCGGGAGAAATCACATACGAGCAGTTCTTC	CASSLIAGEITYEQFF	TRBV18	-	TRBD2	TRBJ2-1
TGCAGCGCCAGGGATTACACTGAAGCTTTCTTT	CSARDYTEAFF	TRBV29-1	-	-	TRBJ1-1
TGTGCCAGCAGTTTAGGTACTCTCGGAGGAGAGACCCAGTACTTC	CASSLGTLGGETQYF	TRBV27	-	-	TRBJ2-5
TGTGCCATCAGAACAGGGGGCGAGCAGTACTTC	CAIRTGGEQYF	TRBV10-3	-	TRBD1	TRBJ2-7
TGTGCCAGCAGTTTGAGGGACAGGTACAATGAGCAGTTCTTC	CASSLRDRYNEQFF	TRBV28	-	TRBD1	TRBJ2-1
TGCGCCAGCAGCCGGGGGGTCGTCCCGAACACTGAAGCTTTCTTT	CASSRGVVPNTEAFF	TRBV5-1	-	-	TRBJ1-1
TGTGCCAGTAGTATAGATCGAGGGGAGACCCAGTACTTC	CASSIDRGETQYF	TRBV19	-	-	TRBJ2-5
TGTGCCAGCAGCCAAGCTGGGGGGGCCGGTAATGAGCAGTTCTTC	CASSQAGGAGNEQFF	TRBV3-1/TRBV3-2	-	-	TRBJ2-1
TGTGCCAGCAGTAGGGGACAAGAGACCCAGTACTTC	CASSRGQETQYF	TRBV2	-	-	TRBJ2-5
TGTGCCAGCAACCCCGAGGGAGGAGGGGCCAACGTCCTGACTTTC	CASNPEGGGANVLTF	TRBV2	-	-	TRBJ2-6
TGTGCCAGCAGTTTGGACTCGAACACTGAAGCTTTCTTT	CASSLDSNTEAFF	TRBV12-3/TRBV12-4	-	-	TRBJ1-1
TGCAGTGCTAGTCCGGGACTAGGAAACATTCAGTACTTC	CSASPGLGNIQYF	TRBV20-1	-	TRBD2	TRBJ2-4
TGTGCCAGCAGTTTAACAGGGACGTTGACCGGGGAGCTGTTTTTT	CASSLTGTLTGELFF	TRBV27	-	-	TRBJ2-2